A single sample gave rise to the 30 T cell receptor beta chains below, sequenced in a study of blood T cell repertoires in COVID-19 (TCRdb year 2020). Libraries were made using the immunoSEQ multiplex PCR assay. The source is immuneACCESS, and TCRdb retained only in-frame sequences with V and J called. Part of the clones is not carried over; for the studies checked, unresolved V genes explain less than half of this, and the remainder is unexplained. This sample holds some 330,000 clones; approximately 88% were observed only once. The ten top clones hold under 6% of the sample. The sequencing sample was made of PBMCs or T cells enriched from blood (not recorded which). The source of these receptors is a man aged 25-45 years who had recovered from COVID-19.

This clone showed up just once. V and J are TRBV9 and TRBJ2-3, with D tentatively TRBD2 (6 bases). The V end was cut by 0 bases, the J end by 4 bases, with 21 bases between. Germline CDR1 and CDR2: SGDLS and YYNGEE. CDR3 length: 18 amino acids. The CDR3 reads CASSVAPRASAVADTQYF. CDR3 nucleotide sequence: TGTGCCAGCAGCGTAGCCCCCCGGGCTAGCGCCGTCGCAGATACGCAGTATTTT.

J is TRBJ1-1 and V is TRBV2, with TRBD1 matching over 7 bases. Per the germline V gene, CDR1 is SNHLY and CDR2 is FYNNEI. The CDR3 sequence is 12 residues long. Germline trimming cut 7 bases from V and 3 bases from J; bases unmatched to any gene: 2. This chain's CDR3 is CASTRGDTEAFF. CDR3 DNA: TGTGCCAGCACCAGGGGGGACACTGAAGCTTTCTTT. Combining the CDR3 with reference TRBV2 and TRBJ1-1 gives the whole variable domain EPEVTQTPSHQVTQMGQEVILRCVPISNHLYFYWYRQILGQKVEFLVSFYNNEISEKSEIFDDQFSVERPDGSNFTLKIRSTKLEDSAMYFCASTRGDTEAFFGQGTRLTVV.

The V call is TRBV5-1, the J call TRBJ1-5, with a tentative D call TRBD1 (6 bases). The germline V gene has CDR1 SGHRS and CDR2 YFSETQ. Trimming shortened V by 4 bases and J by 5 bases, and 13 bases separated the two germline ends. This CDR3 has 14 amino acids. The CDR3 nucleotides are TGCGCCAGCAGCCCCGGGGCAGGGGATCAGCCCCAGCATTTT. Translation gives CASSPGAGDQPQHF.

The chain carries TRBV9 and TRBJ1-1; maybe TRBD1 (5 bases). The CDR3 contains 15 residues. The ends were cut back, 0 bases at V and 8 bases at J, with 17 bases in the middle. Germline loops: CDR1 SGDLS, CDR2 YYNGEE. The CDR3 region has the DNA TGTGCCAGCAGCGTAGTGGGGGAGGGCGGTTTCGAAGCTTTCTTT. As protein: CASSVVGEGGFEAFF. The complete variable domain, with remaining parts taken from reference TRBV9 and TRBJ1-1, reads DSGVTQTPKHLITATGQRVTLRCSPRSGDLSVYWYQQSLDQGLQFLIQYYNGEERAKGNILERFSAQQFPDLHSELNLSSLELGDSALYFCASSVVGEGGFEAFFGQGTRLTVV.

The CDR3 loop is CASSRTSGNYNEQFF. CDR3 DNA: TGTGCCAGCAGCCGGACTAGCGGGAATTACAATGAGCAGTTCTTC. The rearrangement joins TRBV7-9 to TRBJ2-1; 12 bases agree with TRBD2. This CDR3 region has 15 residues. V shed 5 bases and J 4 bases; nucleotides not matched to a gene: 3. CDR1 SEHNR and CDR2 FQNEAQ come from the germline V gene (reference sequence).

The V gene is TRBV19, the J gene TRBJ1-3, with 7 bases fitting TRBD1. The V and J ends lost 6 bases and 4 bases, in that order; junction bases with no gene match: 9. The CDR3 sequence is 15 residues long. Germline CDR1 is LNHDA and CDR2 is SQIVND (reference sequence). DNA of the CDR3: TGTGCCAGTAGCCTCGACAGGGTTTCAGGAAACACCATATATTTT. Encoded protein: CASSLDRVSGNTIYF.

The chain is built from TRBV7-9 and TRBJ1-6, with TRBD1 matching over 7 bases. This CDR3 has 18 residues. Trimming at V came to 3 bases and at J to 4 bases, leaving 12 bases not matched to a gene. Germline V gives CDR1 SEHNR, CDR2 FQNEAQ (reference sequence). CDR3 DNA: TGTGCCAGCAGCTTTTCGTCCCGCGGGACAGCTTATAATTCACCCCTCCACTTT. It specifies CASSFSSRGTAYNSPLHF. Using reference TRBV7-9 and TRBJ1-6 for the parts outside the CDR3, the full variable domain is DTGVSQNPRHKITKRGQNVTFRCDPISEHNRLYWYRQTLGQGPEFLTYFQNEAQLEKSRLLSDRFSAERPKGSFSTLEIQRTEQGDSAMYLCASSFSSRGTAYNSPLHFGNGTRLTVT.

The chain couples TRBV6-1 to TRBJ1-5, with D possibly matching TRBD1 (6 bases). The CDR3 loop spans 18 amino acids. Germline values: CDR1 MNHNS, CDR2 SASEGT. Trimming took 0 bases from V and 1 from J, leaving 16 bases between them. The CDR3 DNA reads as TGTGCCAGCAGTGAAGCCATCAGGGGTTGGAGGAGCAATCAGCCCCAGCATTTT. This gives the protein CASSEAIRGWRSNQPQHF.

CDR3 region: CASSPNTQGSEQYF. The CDR3, as DNA: TGTGCCAGCAGTCCTAACACTCAGGGGAGTGAGCAGTACTTC. The chain employs TRBV27 and TRBJ2-7; a weak D match, TRBD1 (6 bases). Germline-derived CDR1 and CDR2 are MNHEY and SMNVEV (reference sequence). V lost 5 bases and J lost 7, with 18 bases in between. CDR3 length: 14 amino acids.

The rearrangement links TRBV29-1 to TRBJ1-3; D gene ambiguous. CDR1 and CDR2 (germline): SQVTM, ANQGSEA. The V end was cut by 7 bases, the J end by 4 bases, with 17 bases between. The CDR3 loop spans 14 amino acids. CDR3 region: CSAQGWAEGNTIYF. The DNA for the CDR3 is TGCAGCGCCCAAGGTTGGGCAGAGGGAAACACCATATATTTT.

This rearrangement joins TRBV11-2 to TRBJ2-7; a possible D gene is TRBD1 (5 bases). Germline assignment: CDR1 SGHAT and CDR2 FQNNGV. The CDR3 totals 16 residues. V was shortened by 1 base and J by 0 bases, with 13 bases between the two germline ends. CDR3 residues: CASSLGGRTPSYEQYF. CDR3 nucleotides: TGTGCCAGCAGCTTAGGAGGTCGGACACCCTCCTACGAGCAGTACTTC.

The CDR3 coding sequence is TGTGCCAGCAGTACCAATATTCCGGGACAGGGGGGAGAAAAACTGTTTTTT. Protein product: CASSTNIPGQGGEKLFF. The chain uses TRBV28 and TRBJ1-4; 11 positions agree with TRBD1. With 5 bases clipped from V and 8 bases from J, the junction kept 13 bases outside the gene matches. The CDR3 consists of 17 residues. Germline V gives CDR1 MDHEN, CDR2 SYDVKM.

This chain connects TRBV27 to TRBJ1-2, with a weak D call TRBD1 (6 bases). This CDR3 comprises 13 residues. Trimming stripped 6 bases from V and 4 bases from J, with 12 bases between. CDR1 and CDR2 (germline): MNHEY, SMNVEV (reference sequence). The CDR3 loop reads CASSGQGTYGYTF. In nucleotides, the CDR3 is TGTGCCAGCAGCGGCCAGGGGACCTATGGCTACACCTTC.

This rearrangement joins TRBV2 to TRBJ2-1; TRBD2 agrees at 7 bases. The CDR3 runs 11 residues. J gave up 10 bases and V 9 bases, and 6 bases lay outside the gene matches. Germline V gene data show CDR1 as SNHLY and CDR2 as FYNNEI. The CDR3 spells CASDGGVEQFF. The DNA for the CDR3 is TGTGCCAGTGATGGGGGGGTAGAGCAGTTCTTC.

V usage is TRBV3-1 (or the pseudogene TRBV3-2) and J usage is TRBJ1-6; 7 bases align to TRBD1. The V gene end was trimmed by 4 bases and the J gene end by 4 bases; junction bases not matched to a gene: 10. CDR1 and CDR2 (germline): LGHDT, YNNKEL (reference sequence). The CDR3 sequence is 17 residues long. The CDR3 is CASSLQQGMGYNSPLHF. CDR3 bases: TGTGCCAGCAGCCTCCAACAGGGGATGGGGTATAATTCACCCCTCCACTTT.

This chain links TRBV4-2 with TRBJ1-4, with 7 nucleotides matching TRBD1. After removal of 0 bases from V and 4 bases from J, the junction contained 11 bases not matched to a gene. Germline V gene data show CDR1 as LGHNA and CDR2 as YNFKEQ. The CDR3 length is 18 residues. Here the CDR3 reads CASSQDFTGALNNEKLFF. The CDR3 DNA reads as TGTGCCAGCAGCCAAGATTTCACAGGGGCCTTGAATAATGAAAAACTGTTTTTT.

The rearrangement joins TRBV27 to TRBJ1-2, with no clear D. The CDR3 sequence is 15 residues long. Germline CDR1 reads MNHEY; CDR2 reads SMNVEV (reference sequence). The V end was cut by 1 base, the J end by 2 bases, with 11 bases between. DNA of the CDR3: TGTGCCAGCAGTTTATTGTCCAGTAGCAACTATGGCTACACCTTC. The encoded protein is CASSLLSSSNYGYTF.

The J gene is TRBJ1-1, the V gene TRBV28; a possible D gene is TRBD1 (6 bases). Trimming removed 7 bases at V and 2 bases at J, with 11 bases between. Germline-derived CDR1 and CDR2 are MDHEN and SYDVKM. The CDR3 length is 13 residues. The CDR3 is CASKGQINTEAFF. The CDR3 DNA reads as TGTGCCAGCAAAGGACAGATAAACACTGAAGCTTTCTTT.

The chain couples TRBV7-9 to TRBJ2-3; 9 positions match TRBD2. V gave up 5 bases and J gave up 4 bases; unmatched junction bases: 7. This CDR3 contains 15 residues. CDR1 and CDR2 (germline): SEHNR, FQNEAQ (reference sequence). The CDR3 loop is CASSPGLAVADTQYF. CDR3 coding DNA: TGTGCCAGCAGCCCGGGACTAGCTGTGGCAGATACGCAGTATTTT. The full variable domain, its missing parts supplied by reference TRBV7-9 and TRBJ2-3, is DTGVSQNPRHKITKRGQNVTFRCDPISEHNRLYWYRQTLGQGPEFLTYFQNEAQLEKSRLLSDRFSAERPKGSFSTLEIQRTEQGDSAMYLCASSPGLAVADTQYFGPGTRLTVL.

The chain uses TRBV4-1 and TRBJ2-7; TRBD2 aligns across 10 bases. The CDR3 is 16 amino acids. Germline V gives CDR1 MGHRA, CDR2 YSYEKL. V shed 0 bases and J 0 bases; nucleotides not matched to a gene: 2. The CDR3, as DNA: TGCGCCAGCAGCCAAGATTCTAGCGGGGGCTCCTACGAGCAGTACTTC. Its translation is CASSQDSSGGSYEQYF.

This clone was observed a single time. DNA for the CDR3: TGTGCCAGCAGCACAACAGGGAACCCCTACGAGCAGTACTTC. Residues: CASSTTGNPYEQYF. The chain uses TRBV27 and TRBJ2-7; a possible D gene is TRBD1 (6 bases). Looked up from germline, CDR1 is MNHEY and CDR2 is SMNVEV (reference sequence). V lost 6 bases and J 2 bases, leaving 14 bases between the germline ends. The CDR3 consists of 14 residues.

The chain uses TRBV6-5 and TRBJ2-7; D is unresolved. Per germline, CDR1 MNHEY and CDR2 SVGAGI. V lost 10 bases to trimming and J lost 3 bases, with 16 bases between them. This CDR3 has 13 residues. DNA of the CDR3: TGTGCCACCACCCCAAGGTCGGGCTACGAGCAGTACTTC. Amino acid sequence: CATTPRSGYEQYF.

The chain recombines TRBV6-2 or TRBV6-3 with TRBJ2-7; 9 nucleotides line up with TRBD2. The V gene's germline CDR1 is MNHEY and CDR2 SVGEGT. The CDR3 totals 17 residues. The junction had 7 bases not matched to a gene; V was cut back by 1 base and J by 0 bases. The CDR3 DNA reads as TGTGCCAGCAGTTACTGGGCTAGCGGGGTCCGCTCCTACGAGCAGTACTTC. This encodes CASSYWASGVRSYEQYF.

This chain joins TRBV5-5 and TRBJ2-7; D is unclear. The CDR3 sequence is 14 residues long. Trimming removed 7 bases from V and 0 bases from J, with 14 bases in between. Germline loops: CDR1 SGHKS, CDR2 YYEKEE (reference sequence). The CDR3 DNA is TGTGCCAGCGTCCCGACTCCTAGCTCCTACGAGCAGTACTTC. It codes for CASVPTPSSYEQYF.

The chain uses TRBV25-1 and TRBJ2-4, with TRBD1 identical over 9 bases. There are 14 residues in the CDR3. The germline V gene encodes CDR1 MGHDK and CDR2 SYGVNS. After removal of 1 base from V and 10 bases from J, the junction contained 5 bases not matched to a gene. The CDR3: CASSESGDRAIQYF. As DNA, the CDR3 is TGTGCCAGCAGTGAATCAGGGGACAGGGCGATTCAGTACTTC.

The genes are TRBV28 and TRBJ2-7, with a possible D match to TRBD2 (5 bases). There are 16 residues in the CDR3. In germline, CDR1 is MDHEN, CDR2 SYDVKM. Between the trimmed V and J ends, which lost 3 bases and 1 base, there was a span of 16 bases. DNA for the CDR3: TGTGCCAGCAGTTTTGGTAGGACTGCCATTTCCTACGAGCAGTACTTC. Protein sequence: CASSFGRTAISYEQYF. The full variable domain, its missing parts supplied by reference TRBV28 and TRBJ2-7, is DVKVTQSSRYLVKRTGEKVFLECVQDMDHENMFWYRQDPGLGLRLIYFSYDVKMKEKGDIPEGYSVSREKKERFSLILESASTNQTSMYLCASSFGRTAISYEQYFGPGTRLTVT.

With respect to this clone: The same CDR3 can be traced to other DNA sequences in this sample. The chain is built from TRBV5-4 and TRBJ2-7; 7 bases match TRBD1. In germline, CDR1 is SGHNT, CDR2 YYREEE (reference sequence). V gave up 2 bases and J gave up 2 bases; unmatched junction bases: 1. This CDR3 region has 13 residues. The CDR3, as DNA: TGTGCCAGCAGCTTACAGGGGACCTACGAGCAGTACTTC. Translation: CASSLQGTYEQYF.

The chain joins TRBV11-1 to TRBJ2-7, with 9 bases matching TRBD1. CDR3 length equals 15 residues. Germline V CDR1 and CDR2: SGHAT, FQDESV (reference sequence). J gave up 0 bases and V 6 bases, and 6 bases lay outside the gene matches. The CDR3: CASRDTGGNSYEQYF. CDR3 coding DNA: TGTGCCAGCAGGGATACAGGGGGCAACTCCTACGAGCAGTACTTC.

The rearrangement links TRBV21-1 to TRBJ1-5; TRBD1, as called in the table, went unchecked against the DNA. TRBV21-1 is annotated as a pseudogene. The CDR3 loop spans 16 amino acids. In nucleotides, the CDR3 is TGTGCCAGCAGCTTTCGACAGGAGAGGTTGATTCAGCCCCAGCATTTT. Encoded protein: CASSFRQERLIQPQHF.

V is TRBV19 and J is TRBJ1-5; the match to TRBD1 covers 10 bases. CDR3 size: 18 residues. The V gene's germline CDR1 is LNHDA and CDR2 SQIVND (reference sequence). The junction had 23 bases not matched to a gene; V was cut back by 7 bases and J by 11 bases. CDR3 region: CASKETRGTGAPHRAQHF. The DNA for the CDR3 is TGTGCCAGTAAAGAGACCAGGGGGACAGGGGCCCCCCACAGGGCCCAGCATTTT.